A single sample gave rise to the 32 T cell receptor beta chains below, sequenced in a study of cytotoxic CD8 clonotypes in ibrutinib-treated CLL. Data came from immunoSEQ multiplex PCR; TCRdb stores just in-frame clones and leaves some out. There are 40,000 to 60,000 clones in the sample; 53% occur only once, and about 30% lies in the top ten. Sequencing was performed on PBMCs, taken after 12 months of ibrutinib treatment. These receptors were collected from a human donor with chronic lymphocytic leukemia.

V gene TRBV13 combines with J gene TRBJ1-2; D gene uncertain. The CDR3 covers 12 residues. V dropped 7 bases and J dropped 6 bases, with 12 bases sitting between them. Germline V gene sequence: CDR1 PRHDT, CDR2 FYEKMQ (reference sequence). In DNA form, the CDR3 reads TGTGCCAGCAACCTAGGCGCCCATGGCTACACCTTC. Residues: CASNLGAHGYTF.

The chain is built from TRBV5-4 and TRBJ2-5; unclear D gene. The V end was cut by 0 bases, the J end by 2 bases, with 8 bases between. Germline CDR1 SGHNT, CDR2 YYREEE (reference sequence). The CDR3 is made up of 14 amino acids. The CDR3 coding sequence is TGTGCCAGCAGCTTGGTCACAGAGCAAGAGACCCAGTACTTC. The encoded protein is CASSLVTEQETQYF. The entire variable domain, with the rest obtained from reference TRBV5-4 and TRBJ2-5, is as follows: ETGVTQSPTHLIKTRGQQVTLRCSSQSGHNTVSWYQQALGQGPQFIFQYYREEENGRGNFPPRFSGLQFPNYSSELNVNALELDDSALYLCASSLVTEQETQYFGPGTRLLVL.

This clone has more than one count but fewer than ten. CDR3 in amino acids: CASSGRERDQPQHF. In DNA, the CDR3 is TGTGCCAGCTCGGGCAGGGAAAGAGATCAGCCCCAGCATTTT. V usage is TRBV6-1 and J usage is TRBJ1-5; possible D gene TRBD1, 5 bases. The CDR3 extends over 14 amino acids. CDR1 is MNHNS and CDR2 is SASEGT in the germline V gene. The V and J ends lost 8 bases and 5 bases respectively, with 16 bases between them.

This clone was counted between two and nine times. This chain uses TRBV25-1 with TRBJ2-5, with 8 bases that match TRBD2. The trim removed 4 bases at V and 5 bases at J, leaving 9 bases unmatched. Germline V lookup: CDR1 MGHDK, CDR2 SYGVNS. This CDR3 has 15 residues. CDR3 region: CASSVAGTRSETQYF. Written as DNA, the CDR3 is TGTGCCAGCAGTGTCGCCGGGACTAGGAGCGAGACCCAGTACTTC.

The chain links TRBV5-1 to TRBJ2-3, with 8 bases that match TRBD2. The CDR3 consists of 14 residues. The trim removed 7 bases at V and 7 bases at J, leaving 11 bases unmatched. The germline V gene encodes CDR1 SGHRS and CDR2 YFSETQ. The DNA of the CDR3 is TGCGCCAGCGGGGAAAGCGGGAGCGTGAATACGCAGTATTTT. Protein: CASGESGSVNTQYF.

The chain recombines TRBV15 with TRBJ2-7, with TRBD1 identical over 9 bases. Trimming took 3 bases from V and 1 from J; bases not matched to a gene: 7. CDR1 is LNHNV, CDR2 YYDKDF, per germline (reference sequence). The CDR3 loop spans 16 amino acids. Here the CDR3 DNA reads TGTGCCACCAGCAGGGGCTCCGGGACAGGGTCCTACGAGCAGTACTTC. Translated: CATSRGSGTGSYEQYF.

V usage is TRBV19 and J usage is TRBJ1-1; D ambiguous. The CDR3 contains 13 residues. V was pared by 5 bases and J by 1 base, with 8 bases between. Germline CDR1 reads LNHDA; CDR2 reads SQIVND (reference sequence). This CDR3 is CASSLSANTEAFF. The CDR3 DNA follows: TGTGCCAGTAGTTTGTCAGCGAACACTGAAGCTTTCTTT.

V is TRBV4-2 and J is TRBJ1-6; D is ambiguous. V was shortened by 0 bases and J by 9 bases, with 9 bases between the two germline ends. Germline CDR1 reads LGHNA; CDR2 reads YNFKEQ. The CDR3 contains 14 residues. The CDR3 region is CASSQEGRGSPLHF. Written as DNA, the CDR3 is TGTGCCAGCAGCCAAGAGGGGAGAGGTTCACCCCTCCACTTT.

This clone was seen a few times. The CDR3 DNA is TGTGCCTGGAGCCCCAGGACAGTACGTTCCTACGAGCAGTACTTC. Protein product: CAWSPRTVRSYEQYF. The gene calls are TRBV30 and TRBJ2-7, with D possibly being TRBD1 (6 bases). Germline V gives CDR1 GTSNPN, CDR2 SVGIG (reference sequence). V was pared by 3 bases and J by 1 base, with 16 bases between. The CDR3 runs 15 residues.

This clone was counted between two and nine times. The J gene is TRBJ2-1, the V gene TRBV20-1; D is undetermined. Germline CDR1 and CDR2: DFQATT and SNEGSKA (reference sequence). CDR3 length: 11 residues. Trimming pared 3 bases from V and 7 bases from J, leaving 7 bases between. The CDR3 DNA sequence: TGCAGTGCTAGGGGTGGAAATGAGCAGTTCTTC. It translates to CSARGGNEQFF.

This clone was seen many times. The chain uses TRBV30 and TRBJ1-2; D is unclear. The V gene lost 2 bases and the J gene lost 2 bases, with 15 bases spanning the gap. The length of the CDR3 is 15 residues. Germline CDR1 and CDR2: GTSNPN and SVGIG (reference sequence). For the CDR3, the DNA is TGTGCCTGGAGTACACCCCTGGGTCGGAACTATGGCTACACCTTC. Amino acid sequence: CAWSTPLGRNYGYTF.

V gene TRBV4-2 combines with J gene TRBJ2-7; 13 positions match TRBD2. CDR1 LGHNA and CDR2 YNFKEQ come from the germline V gene. V was clipped by 4 bases and J by 7 bases; unmatched bases: 19. The CDR3 has 19 residues. The CDR3 loop reads CASSPLQGLAGNQLQEQYF. As DNA, the CDR3 is TGTGCCAGCAGCCCCCTTCAGGGACTAGCGGGAAATCAATTGCAGGAGCAGTACTTC.

The V gene is TRBV28, the J gene TRBJ1-5; a weak D match, TRBD1 (5 bases). This CDR3 is 11 amino acids long. CDR1 is MDHEN, CDR2 SYDVKM, per germline. V was trimmed by 2 bases and J by 10 bases, leaving 6 bases between them. The CDR3 here is CASSLDRPQHF. The CDR3 coding sequence is TGTGCCAGCAGTTTAGACAGACCCCAGCATTTT.

There are a few counts of this clone. The chain links TRBV29-1 to TRBJ2-5; D remains unclear. The V end lost 4 bases, the J end lost 1 base, and 1 base lay between the germline ends. The CDR3 has 10 residues. Germline CDR1 and CDR2: SQVTM and ANQGSEA. CDR3 region: CSVAQETQYF. The CDR3 region has the DNA TGCAGCGTTGCCCAAGAGACCCAGTACTTC.

The J gene is TRBJ2-1, the V gene TRBV27, with D perhaps TRBD1 (6 bases). Germline CDR1 and CDR2: MNHEY and SMNVEV (reference sequence). The CDR3 runs 14 residues. V lost 8 bases and J 9 bases, leaving 20 bases between the germline ends. The CDR3: CASRRGGEWAEQFF. The CDR3 region has the DNA TGTGCCAGCCGTCGTGGGGGCGAGTGGGCTGAGCAGTTCTTC.

This chain joins TRBV30 and TRBJ1-1, with D maybe TRBD1 (5 bases). Germline V gene data show CDR1 as GTSNPN and CDR2 as SVGIG (reference sequence). V was shortened by 8 bases and J by 4 bases, with 14 bases between the two germline ends. The CDR3 is made up of 12 amino acids. The DNA of the CDR3 is TGTGCCAGTCAGGGCTTTCTCACTGAAGCTTTCTTT. Protein: CASQGFLTEAFF. The variable domain in full, with the rest retrieved from reference TRBV30 and TRBJ1-1, is SQTIHQWPATLVQPVGSPLSLECTVEGTSNPNLYWYRQAAGRGLQLLFYSVGIGQISSEVPQNLSASRPQDRQFILSSKKLLLSDSGFYLCASQGFLTEAFFGQGTRLTVV.

V usage is TRBV7-2 and J usage is TRBJ2-1; D remains unclear. In germline, CDR1 is SGHTA, CDR2 FQGNSA. This CDR3 is 13 amino acids long. V lost 0 bases to trimming and J lost 8 bases, with 8 bases between them. DNA for the CDR3: TGTGCCAGCAGCTTAGCGCGTAAGGATGAGCAGTTCTTC. Its protein is CASSLARKDEQFF.

The chain is built from TRBV5-1 and TRBJ2-7; TRBD1 or TRBD2 may be the D gene (7 bases each). V lost 4 bases, J lost 3 bases, and 23 bases lay in between. The CDR3 covers 17 residues. Germline values: CDR1 SGHRS, CDR2 YFSETQ. The CDR3, as DNA: TGCGCCAGCAGCATTCAGGGGGGGATATCCCTTAGCTACGAGCAGTACTTC. Encoded protein: CASSIQGGISLSYEQYF. The full variable domain, with the rest looked up from reference TRBV5-1 and TRBJ2-7, is KAGVTQTPRYLIKTRGQQVTLSCSPISGHRSVSWYQQTPGQGLQFLFEYFSETQRNKGNFPGRFSGRQFSNSRSEMNVSTLELGDSALYLCASSIQGGISLSYEQYFGPGTRLTVT.

V gene TRBV5-6 combines with J gene TRBJ2-1; no definite D call. CDR3 length equals 11 residues. The germline V gene encodes CDR1 SGHDT and CDR2 YYEEEE. The V end was cut by 3 bases, the J end by 9 bases, with 7 bases between. The CDR3 DNA is TGTGCCAGCAGCTCATATGGTGAGCAGTTCTTC. Amino acids: CASSSYGEQFF.

The rearrangement uses TRBV5-8 and TRBJ1-5, with 10 bases identical to TRBD1. The CDR3 loop spans 17 amino acids. Germline loops: CDR1 SGHTS, CDR2 YDEGEE. J was trimmed by 2 bases and V by 4 bases; bases with no gene match: 9. Here the CDR3 reads CASSGSTGGAGNQPQHF. CDR3 DNA sequence: TGTGCCAGCAGCGGATCGACAGGGGGCGCCGGCAATCAGCCCCAGCATTTT.

The chain combines TRBV11-3 with TRBJ2-1, with D possibly being TRBD2 (6 bases). The CDR3 runs 13 residues. V lost 6 bases to trimming and J lost 6 bases, with 12 bases between them. Germline V gene data show CDR1 as SGHNT and CDR2 as YENEEA. This CDR3 is CASRPGTSNEQFF. For the CDR3, the DNA is TGTGCCAGCAGGCCCGGGACTTCCAATGAGCAGTTCTTC.

The rearrangement uses TRBV2 and TRBJ1-1; D ambiguous. CDR3 length equals 15 residues. Looked up from germline, CDR1 is SNHLY and CDR2 is FYNNEI. V lost 7 bases to trimming and J lost 1 base, with 16 bases between them. The chain's CDR3 is CASNGRARANTEAFF. The CDR3 bases are TGTGCCAGCAACGGACGGGCGCGGGCGAACACTGAAGCTTTCTTT.

J is TRBJ2-1 and V is TRBV2; 9 bases align to TRBD1. J lost 2 bases, V lost 6 bases, and 5 bases had no gene match. Germline values: CDR1 SNHLY, CDR2 FYNNEI. The CDR3 is made up of 15 amino acids. This chain's CDR3 is CASRADRGAYNEQFF. The CDR3 coding sequence is TGTGCCAGCAGGGCGGACAGGGGAGCCTACAATGAGCAGTTCTTC.

The table lists this clone with a few counts. V usage is TRBV7-2 and J usage is TRBJ2-1; no definite D call. Germline V gives CDR1 SGHTA, CDR2 FQGNSA. This CDR3 is built from 12 residues. Trimming pared 2 bases from V and 6 bases from J, leaving 5 bases between. CDR3 DNA sequence: TGTGCCAGCAGCTTAACAGCCAATGAGCAGTTCTTC. This translates into CASSLTANEQFF.

V is TRBV18 and J is TRBJ2-6; D possibly matches TRBD1 or TRBD2 (5 bases each). Per the germline V gene, CDR1 is KGHSH and CDR2 is LQKENI. The CDR3 length is 16 residues. Trimming took 3 bases from V and 0 from J, leaving 9 bases between them. CDR3 in amino acids: CASSPGRDSGANVLTF. CDR3 bases: TGTGCCAGCTCACCGGGACGGGACTCTGGGGCCAACGTCCTGACTTTC.

The chain is built from TRBV5-6 and TRBJ2-7; no clear D. V was pared by 2 bases and J by 0 bases, with 15 bases between. This CDR3 contains 16 residues. Germline V gene data show CDR1 as SGHDT and CDR2 as YYEEEE. The CDR3 loop reads CASSFETKRSSYEQYF. The CDR3 DNA reads as TGTGCCAGCAGCTTTGAAACTAAGAGGAGCTCCTACGAGCAGTACTTC.

This clone occurred a few times. The chain recombines TRBV7-2 with TRBJ2-7, with 7 bases aligning to TRBD1. With V trimmed by 1 base and J by 7 bases, 7 bases remained unmatched. Per the germline V gene, CDR1 is SGHTA and CDR2 is FQGNSA. This CDR3 is built from 14 residues. CDR3 sequence (DNA): TGTGCCAGCAGCTTAGTCGAGGGGGCGAGAGAGCAGTACTTC. Translated, it gives CASSLVEGAREQYF.

The rearrangement uses TRBV7-9 and TRBJ1-4, with 7 bases that match TRBD1. The germline V gene encodes CDR1 SEHNR and CDR2 FQNEAQ (reference sequence). This CDR3 spans 14 amino acids. V dropped 2 bases and J dropped 8; count of bases not matched to a gene: 5. The CDR3 sequence: CASSLQGDQEKLFF. The DNA of the CDR3 is TGTGCCAGCAGCTTACAGGGGGATCAAGAAAAACTGTTTTTT.

The chain employs TRBV11-3 and TRBJ1-1; D is unclear. The germline V and J ends were trimmed by 2 bases and 0 bases, with 4 bases remaining between them. Germline V gives CDR1 SGHNT, CDR2 YENEEA. This CDR3 has 13 residues. The CDR3 reads CASSLSMNTEAFF. CDR3 bases: TGTGCCAGCAGCTTATCTATGAACACTGAAGCTTTCTTT.

The J gene is TRBJ2-7, the V gene TRBV27, with unresolved D. In germline, CDR1 is MNHEY, CDR2 SMNVEV (reference sequence). V was pared by 8 bases and J by 7 bases, with 15 bases between. The CDR3 extends over 12 amino acids. The CDR3, as DNA: TGTGCCAGCCAGCAGGACCTTGGGGAGCAGTACTTC. This sequence encodes CASQQDLGEQYF.

The rearrangement uses TRBV5-1 and TRBJ2-7; tentative D call: TRBD2 (5 bases). The V gene lost 1 base and the J gene lost 4 bases, with 18 bases spanning the gap. In germline, CDR1 is SGHRS, CDR2 YFSETQ. The CDR3 length is 16 residues. In DNA form, the CDR3 reads TGCGCCAGCAGCTTGAGGGTCGTGGGGAGAACTTACGAGCAGTACTTC. Its protein is CASSLRVVGRTYEQYF. Supplemented by reference TRBV5-1 and TRBJ2-7, the full variable domain reads KAGVTQTPRYLIKTRGQQVTLSCSPISGHRSVSWYQQTPGQGLQFLFEYFSETQRNKGNFPGRFSGRQFSNSRSEMNVSTLELGDSALYLCASSLRVVGRTYEQYFGPGTRLTVT.

This clone came up once. This chain joins TRBV15 and TRBJ1-5; 7 nucleotides agree with TRBD1. The V segment lost 2 bases and the J segment 0 bases; nucleotides outside the gene matches: 13. The CDR3 totals 19 residues. Germline V gene data show CDR1 as LNHNV and CDR2 as YYDKDF (reference sequence). CDR3 region: CATSRPGTAWGYSNQPQHF. The CDR3 DNA follows: TGTGCCACCAGCAGACCTGGGACAGCCTGGGGATATAGCAATCAGCCCCAGCATTTT.